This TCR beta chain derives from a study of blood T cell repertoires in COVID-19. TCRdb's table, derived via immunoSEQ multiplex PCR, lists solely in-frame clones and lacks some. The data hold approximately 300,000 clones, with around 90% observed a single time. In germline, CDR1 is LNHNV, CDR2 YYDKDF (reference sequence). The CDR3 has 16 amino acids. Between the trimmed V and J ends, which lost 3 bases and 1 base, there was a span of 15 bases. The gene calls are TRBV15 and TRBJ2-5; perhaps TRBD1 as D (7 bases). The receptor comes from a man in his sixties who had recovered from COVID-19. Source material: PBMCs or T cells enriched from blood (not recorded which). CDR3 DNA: TGTGCCACCAGCAGCCTTCGGGGGACAGCCCAAGAGACCCAGTACTTC. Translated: CATSSLRGTAQETQYF.